The clone carrying this T cell receptor (beta chain) has just a few counts. Trimming took 4 bases from V and 5 from J; bases not matched to a gene: 2. CDR3 length equals 14 residues. Germline V gives CDR1 SNHLY, CDR2 FYNNEI. This sample stems from a study of T cells after yellow fever vaccination. Study background: For low cell numbers, libraries were made with SMART-Seq v4 Ultra Low Input.

A single record per CDR3 protein comes from TCRdb applying MiXCR to the 5' RACE reads. The sample gives hundreds of thousands of distinct CDR3 sequences, over 8% of which show up once; under 20% is in the top ten. The material sequenced was PBMCs, taken on the day of the first yellow fever vaccination. The chain has TRBV2 and TRBJ2-5; 12 bases fit TRBD2. This sequence originates from a young man who received the YFV17D yellow fever vaccine. CDR3 bases: TGTGCCAGCAGTGTGGGACTAGCGGGTGAGACCCAGTACTTC. It specifies CASSVGLAGETQYF.